These 8 T cell receptor beta chains came from one sample sequenced in a study of T-cell reconstitution after alpha-beta-depleted transplantation in children. Unique molecular identifiers were built into the TCRbeta library. TCRdb passed the PCR reads through MiXCR, listing each CDR3 protein once. This sample yields some 200,000 distinct CDR3 sequences, of which approximately 11% are seen a single time; 28% belongs to the top ten. The sample consisted of PBMCs, taken before TCRalphabeta/CD19-depleted stem cell transplant. Receptors were obtained from a child under two years old with acute myeloid leukemia, due to receive a stem cell transplant.

Concerning this clonotype itself: Germline and junction disagree at one end, which may indicate a read error. The gene calls are TRBV20-1 and TRBJ2-5; tentatively, D is TRBD2 (5 bases). This CDR3 has 11 residues. Germline V CDR1 and CDR2: DFQATT, SNEGSKA (reference sequence). This chain's CDR3 is CSAGLEETQHF. The DNA of the CDR3 is TGCAGTGCCGGACTGGAAGAGACCCAGCACTTC.

This clonotype was counted many times. The chain is built from TRBV7-9 and TRBJ1-5, with a possible D match to TRBD1 (6 bases). Germline V gene sequence: CDR1 SEHNR, CDR2 FQNEAQ (reference sequence). V lost 3 bases and J 4 bases, leaving 13 bases between the germline ends. The CDR3 extends over 15 amino acids. CDR3 loop: CASSLGGLTNQPQHF. The DNA of the CDR3 is TGTGCCAGCAGCTTGGGGGGGCTTACAAATCAGCCCCAGCATTTT.

Only a few counts were recorded for this clonotype. The chain links TRBV5-1 to TRBJ2-7; D is unclear. Between the trimmed V and J ends, which lost 4 bases and 4 bases, there was a span of 12 bases. This CDR3 region has 13 residues. Germline V gene data show CDR1 as SGHRS and CDR2 as YFSETQ. The DNA of the CDR3 is TGCGCCAGCAGCGTGACCCAGGATTACGAGCAGTACTTC. This encodes CASSVTQDYEQYF.

This clonotype has at least ten counts. V usage is TRBV6-5 and J usage is TRBJ1-5; D may be TRBD1 (6 bases). Germline V gene data show CDR1 as MNHEY and CDR2 as SVGAGI. CDR3 size: 15 residues. Trimming took 4 bases from V and 5 from J, leaving 15 bases between them. The CDR3 here is CASSWQEGVYQPQHF. Written as DNA, the CDR3 is TGTGCCAGCAGTTGGCAGGAGGGGGTTTATCAGCCCCAGCATTTT.

For this clonotype: A junction end diverges from the germline sequence, so it may reflect a read error. V usage is TRBV14 and J usage is TRBJ2-1, with 16 bases that match TRBD2. The CDR3 runs to 21 residues. Germline loops: CDR1 SGHDN, CDR2 FVKESK. The DNA of the CDR3 is TGTGTCAGCAGTCAATTCTATCCGGGACTAGCGGGGGGGCCGTCCTACAATGAGCAGTTCTTC. It is translated as CVSSQFYPGLAGGPSYNEQFF.

This clonotype showed up many times. The chain has TRBV20-1 and TRBJ2-1; D gene uncertain. Germline V gene lookup returns CDR1 DFQATT and CDR2 SNEGSKA (reference sequence). Trimming took 6 bases from V and 4 from J, leaving 13 bases between them. The CDR3 loop spans 13 amino acids. This CDR3 is CSAHRGPYNEQFF. CDR3 DNA: TGCAGTGCCCATAGAGGCCCTTACAATGAGCAGTTCTTC.

Turning to this clonotype: An end of the junction differs from the germline gene, which may be a read error. The chain is built from TRBV11-3 and TRBJ1-1; possibly TRBD1 for D (5 bases). The CDR3 extends over 15 amino acids. Germline CDR1 is SGHNT and CDR2 is YENEEA. Written as DNA, the CDR3 is TGTGCCAGCGCAGTGGCCGGGACGGCGAACGCTGAAGCTTTCTTT. This translates into CASAVAGTANAEAFF.

This clonotype was observed many times. J is TRBJ1-2 and V is TRBV7-2; D remains ambiguous. V gave up 2 bases and J gave up 5 bases, with 3 bases separating them. This CDR3 is 11 amino acids long. In germline, CDR1 is SGHTA, CDR2 FQGNSA. In DNA form, the CDR3 reads TGTGCCAGCAGCTTACGTTATGGCTACACCTTC. As protein: CASSLRYGYTF.